Below are 22 T cell receptor beta chains sequenced from a single sample in a study of control samples from healthy donors and cancer patients. Some clones are missing from TCRdb's copy, which holds only in-frame ones; the method was immunoSEQ multiplex PCR. The table lists 45,000 or so clones, about 90% of them singletons. The sample taken for sequencing was PBMCs. Receptors were obtained from a woman aged 55-70 years with lung cancer.

The chain uses TRBV6-5 and TRBJ1-2; a possible D gene is TRBD1 (5 bases). The CDR3 totals 15 residues. The V and J ends lost 7 bases and 4 bases respectively, with 19 bases between them. Germline V gives CDR1 MNHEY, CDR2 SVGAGI. The CDR3 loop reads CASTERQGALYGYTF. As DNA, the CDR3 is TGTGCCAGCACCGAAAGGCAAGGGGCCCTCTATGGCTACACCTTC.

The genes are TRBV19 and TRBJ1-2; no clear D gene. Trimming left V 7 bases short and J 0 bases short, with 15 bases between. The germline gives CDR1 LNHDA, CDR2 SQIVND (reference sequence). The CDR3 is made up of 15 amino acids. The CDR3 bases are TGTGCCAGTACCCCCATACAGCTCGCTAACTATGGCTACACCTTC. As protein: CASTPIQLANYGYTF.

V is TRBV25-1 and J is TRBJ2-5; 7 bases line up with TRBD1. The CDR3 totals 15 residues. The V and J ends lost 2 bases and 3 bases, in that order; junction bases with no gene match: 6. Germline CDR1 reads MGHDK; CDR2 reads SYGVNS. Here the CDR3 reads CASSELTGKKETQYF. The CDR3 nucleotides read TGTGCCAGCAGTGAACTGACAGGGAAGAAAGAGACCCAGTACTTC.

The J gene is TRBJ1-5, the V gene TRBV6-5, with D maybe TRBD1 (6 bases). CDR1 and CDR2 (germline): MNHEY, SVGAGI. The CDR3 runs to 13 residues. V was clipped by 6 bases and J by 4 bases, with 10 bases between them. The CDR3 nucleotides are TGTGCCAGCAGCACAGGGTATAATCAGCCCCAGCATTTT. This encodes CASSTGYNQPQHF.

The rearrangement uses TRBV7-9 and TRBJ2-5, with TRBD2 matching 7 bases. From germline, CDR1 is SEHNR and CDR2 FQNEAQ (reference sequence). Germline trimming cut 1 base from V and 4 bases from J; bases unmatched to any gene: 12. This CDR3 comprises 17 residues. The CDR3 region is CASSLDNREDFGETQYF. The CDR3 region has the DNA TGTGCCAGCAGCTTAGATAATCGGGAGGATTTTGGAGAGACCCAGTACTTC.

V gene TRBV25-1 combines with J gene TRBJ2-5; TRBD2 matches at 10 bases. From germline, CDR1 is MGHDK and CDR2 SYGVNS. With V trimmed by 0 bases and J by 4 bases, 5 bases remained unmatched. This CDR3 is built from 16 residues. CDR3: CASSEYLAGEGETQYF. The CDR3, as DNA: TGTGCCAGCAGTGAATACCTAGCGGGAGAAGGAGAGACCCAGTACTTC.

As DNA, the CDR3 is TGTGCCAGCAGTGGGGGGGAGTTCAAAAACATTCAGTACTTC. It specifies CASSGGEFKNIQYF. This chain connects TRBV2 to TRBJ2-4, with D perhaps TRBD2 (6 bases). The CDR3 runs to 14 residues. With 4 bases removed from V and 3 bases from J, the gap between germline ends came to 10 bases. Germline CDR1 is SNHLY and CDR2 is FYNNEI.

This chain connects TRBV9 to TRBJ1-1; D unresolved. This CDR3 comprises 15 residues. CDR1 and CDR2 from the germline V gene are SGDLS and YYNGEE. V was shortened by 0 bases and J by 0 bases, with 9 bases between the two germline ends. Here the CDR3 reads CASSVVPVMNTEAFF. In DNA, the CDR3 is TGTGCCAGCAGCGTAGTTCCAGTCATGAACACTGAAGCTTTCTTT.

The table lists this clone with a few counts. The chain employs TRBV9 and TRBJ2-3; D is possibly TRBD1 (6 bases). The germline V gene encodes CDR1 SGDLS and CDR2 YYNGEE. CDR3 length: 16 residues. Trimming shortened V by 3 bases and J by 2 bases, and 16 bases separated the two germline ends. CDR3 protein: CASSAHRASNTDTQYF. CDR3 DNA: TGTGCCAGCAGCGCTCACAGGGCCTCAAACACAGATACGCAGTATTTT.

The rearrangement joins TRBV3-1 (or the pseudogene TRBV3-2) to TRBJ1-3; weak D call: TRBD1 (6 bases). The CDR3 spans 15 residues. Germline V gives CDR1 LGHDT, CDR2 YNNKEL (reference sequence). V dropped 4 bases and J dropped 3 bases, with 13 bases sitting between them. This chain's CDR3 is CASSPVRDIGNTIYF. The DNA of the CDR3 is TGTGCCAGCAGCCCCGTCCGGGACATTGGAAACACCATATATTTT.

This rearrangement joins TRBV12-3 or TRBV12-4 to TRBJ2-1, with D perhaps matching TRBD1 (6 bases). The CDR3 spans 13 residues. V lost 1 base and J lost 12, with 13 bases in between. DNA of the CDR3: TGTGCCAGCAGTTTAGGATTTGGACAGCCGCAGTTCTTC. This translates into CASSLGFGQPQFF.

The CDR3 DNA is TGTGCCAGCAGCCACGACAGTAACTATGGCTACACCTTC. It encodes CASSHDSNYGYTF. The chain joins TRBV3-1 (or the pseudogene TRBV3-2) to TRBJ1-2; D is possibly TRBD1 (5 bases). Deletions cut 3 bases from V and 1 base from J, with 6 bases between. CDR1 and CDR2 from the germline V gene are LGHDT and YNNKEL (reference sequence). This CDR3 comprises 13 residues.

The chain recombines TRBV9 with TRBJ1-3; no clear D gene. Deletions cut 1 base from V and 3 bases from J, with 11 bases between. Per germline, CDR1 SGDLS and CDR2 YYNGEE. CDR3 length: 15 residues. The CDR3 is CASSVSSGSGNTIYF. The CDR3 nucleotides are TGTGCCAGCAGCGTATCCTCGGGGAGTGGAAACACCATATATTTT.

This clone was seen more than once but under ten times. This sequence joins TRBV28 and TRBJ1-1; maybe TRBD1 (5 bases). The CDR3 extends over 15 amino acids. From germline, CDR1 is MDHEN and CDR2 SYDVKM. The ends were cut back, 8 bases at V and 3 bases at J, with 19 bases in the middle. The CDR3 bases are TGTGCCAGCCGTGGTTCGGGGCTCTGGGACACTGAAGCTTTCTTT. Protein sequence: CASRGSGLWDTEAFF.

This sequence joins TRBV14 and TRBJ2-7; D possibly corresponds to TRBD1 (6 bases). Trimming stripped 4 bases from V and 2 bases from J, with 15 bases between. This CDR3 has 15 amino acids. CDR1 and CDR2 from the germline V gene are SGHDN and FVKESK. As DNA, the CDR3 is TGTGCCAGCAGCCGACACACAGGGTCCACCTACGAGCAGTACTTC. Translated, it gives CASSRHTGSTYEQYF.

The rearrangement uses TRBV30 and TRBJ1-2, with D unresolved. The germline CDR1 and CDR2 sequences are GTSNPN and SVGIG (reference sequence). V was pared by 1 base and J by 1 base, with 4 bases between. The CDR3 spans 12 residues. CDR3 coding DNA: TGTGCCTGGAGTGACCTTAACTATGGCTACACCTTC. Its translation: CAWSDLNYGYTF.

This chain connects TRBV9 to TRBJ2-5; 8 nucleotides line up with TRBD2. The germline gives CDR1 SGDLS, CDR2 YYNGEE. The CDR3 totals 17 residues. Trimming cost V 4 bases and J 2 bases; bases outside gene matches: 13. The CDR3 protein is CASSPRGGGRNQETQYF. DNA for the CDR3: TGTGCCAGCAGCCCCAGAGGAGGCGGGAGGAATCAAGAGACCCAGTACTTC.

The rearrangement joins TRBV6-2 or TRBV6-3 to TRBJ2-5, with D unclear. V shed 0 bases and J shed 4 bases, with 12 bases lying between them. The CDR3 is 15 amino acids. The germline gives CDR1 MNHEY, CDR2 SVGEGT. DNA for the CDR3: TGTGCCAGCAGTTACTCGGGCTTAGAACGAGAGACCCAGTACTTC. It specifies CASSYSGLERETQYF.

This CDR3 reads CASSYSGTGSTGELFF. In nucleotides, the CDR3 is TGTGCCAGCAGTTACTCCGGGACAGGGAGTACCGGGGAGCTGTTTTTT. This chain uses TRBV6-5 with TRBJ2-2, with 9 bases matching TRBD1. J lost 5 bases, V lost 0 bases, and 4 bases had no gene match. The CDR3 contains 16 residues. Germline V gene sequence: CDR1 MNHEY, CDR2 SVGAGI.

CDR3 bases: TGTGCCAGCAGCCCCCGATCCAATGAGCAGTTCTTC. Translating gives CASSPRSNEQFF. V is TRBV7-2 and J is TRBJ2-1; D is undetermined. V was cut by 5 bases and J by 6 bases, with 8 bases left in between. Per the germline V gene, CDR1 is SGHTA and CDR2 is FQGNSA. The CDR3 runs to 12 residues.

The chain recombines TRBV5-1 with TRBJ2-2, with 8 positions matching TRBD1. Germline trimming cut 4 bases from V and 7 bases from J; bases unmatched to any gene: 6. The germline V gene encodes CDR1 SGHRS and CDR2 YFSETQ. The CDR3 length is 14 residues. The CDR3 bases are TGCGCCAGCAGCGGGGACAGGCTAGTCGGGGAGCTGTTTTTT. Protein product: CASSGDRLVGELFF. The full variable domain, in which reference TRBV5-1 and TRBJ2-2 provide the parts outside the CDR3, is KAGVTQTPRYLIKTRGQQVTLSCSPISGHRSVSWYQQTPGQGLQFLFEYFSETQRNKGNFPGRFSGRQFSNSRSEMNVSTLELGDSALYLCASSGDRLVGELFFGEGSRLTVL.

CDR3 nucleotides: TGTGCCAGCAGTGAACTAGTTAGCTACGAGCAGTACTTC. Encoded protein: CASSELVSYEQYF. The V and J genes are TRBV2 and TRBJ2-7; D remains ambiguous. Germline lookup yields CDR1 SNHLY and CDR2 FYNNEI. This CDR3 is built from 13 residues. V lost 2 bases to trimming and J lost 3 bases, with 8 bases between them. The whole variable domain, remainder taken from reference TRBV2 and TRBJ2-7, is EPEVTQTPSHQVTQMGQEVILRCVPISNHLYFYWYRQILGQKVEFLVSFYNNEISEKSEIFDDQFSVERPDGSNFTLKIRSTKLEDSAMYFCASSELVSYEQYFGPGTRLTVT.